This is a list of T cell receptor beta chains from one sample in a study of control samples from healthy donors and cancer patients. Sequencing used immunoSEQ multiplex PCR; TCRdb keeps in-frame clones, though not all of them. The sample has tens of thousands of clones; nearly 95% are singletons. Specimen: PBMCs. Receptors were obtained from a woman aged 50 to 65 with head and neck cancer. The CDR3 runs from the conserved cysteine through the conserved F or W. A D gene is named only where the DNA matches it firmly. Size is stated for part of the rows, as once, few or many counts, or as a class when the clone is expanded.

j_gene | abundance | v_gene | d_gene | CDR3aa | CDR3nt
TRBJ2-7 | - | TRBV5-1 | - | CASSLGDYEQYF | TGCGCCAGCAGCTTGGGTGACTACGAGCAGTACTTC
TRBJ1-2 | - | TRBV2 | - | CASRADGFHGYTF | TGTGCCAGCAGGGCGGACGGCTTTCATGGCTACACCTTC
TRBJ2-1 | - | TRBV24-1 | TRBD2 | CATSDGPGLTRDEQFF | TGTGCCACCAGTGATGGTCCGGGACTAACTAGAGATGAGCAGTTCTTC
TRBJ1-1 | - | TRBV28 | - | CASSYHGQHTEAFF | TGTGCCAGCAGTTACCATGGACAGCACACTGAAGCTTTCTTT
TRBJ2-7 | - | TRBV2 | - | CASSDSTSYEQYF | TGTGCCAGCAGTGACAGCACCTCCTACGAGCAGTACTTC
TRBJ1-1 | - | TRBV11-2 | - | CASSLVGGLNTEAFF | TGTGCCAGCAGCTTAGTAGGGGGGTTGAACACTGAAGCTTTCTTT
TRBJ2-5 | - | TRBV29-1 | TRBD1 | CSVVGRGQETQYF | TGCAGCGTTGTCGGCAGGGGGCAGGAGACCCAGTACTTC
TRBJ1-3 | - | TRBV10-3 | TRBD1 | CATSPQGAPGNTIYF | TGTGCCACCTCACCTCAGGGGGCTCCTGGAAACACCATATATTTT
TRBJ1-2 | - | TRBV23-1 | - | CASSHLMRRGGYTF | TGCGCCAGCAGCCACTTGATGCGGCGCGGTGGCTACACCTTC
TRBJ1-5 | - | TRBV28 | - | CASSSSRFREISNQPQHF | TGTGCCAGCAGTTCCTCAAGATTCAGGGAAATTAGCAATCAGCCCCAGCATTTT
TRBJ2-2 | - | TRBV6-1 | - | CASSEIKRGANTGELFF | TGTGCCAGCAGTGAAATCAAGAGGGGGGCGAACACCGGGGAGCTGTTTTTT
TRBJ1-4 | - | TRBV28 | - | CASTSTGGVYEKLFF | TGTGCCAGCACCTCTACCGGGGGGGTATATGAAAAACTGTTTTTT
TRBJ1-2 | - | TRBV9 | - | CASSVEDSYGYTF | TGTGCCAGCAGCGTAGAGGACAGCTATGGCTACACCTTC
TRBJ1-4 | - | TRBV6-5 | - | CASRNSNEKLFF | TGTGCCAGCAGGAACTCTAATGAAAAACTGTTTTTT
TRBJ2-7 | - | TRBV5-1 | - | CASSLGLTGGAGYEQYF | TGCGCCAGCAGCTTGGGCCTCACAGGGGGGGCCGGCTACGAGCAGTACTTC
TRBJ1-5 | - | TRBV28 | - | CASSLFRDGGPQHF | TGTGCCAGCAGTTTGTTCCGGGACGGAGGGCCCCAGCATTTT
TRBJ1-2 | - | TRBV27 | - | CASSWVPLGKRDGYTF | TGTGCCAGCAGTTGGGTCCCCCTGGGAAAGAGGGATGGCTACACCTTC
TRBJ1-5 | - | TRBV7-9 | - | CASSLDSGGNQPQHF | TGTGCCAGCAGCTTAGATTCAGGGGGCAATCAGCCCCAGCATTTT
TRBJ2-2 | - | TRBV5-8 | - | CASSPGRTNTGELFF | TGTGCCAGCAGCCCGGGACGTACGAACACCGGGGAGCTGTTTTTT
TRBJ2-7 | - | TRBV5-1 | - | CASSLAPVGGAYEQYF | TGCGCCAGCAGCTTGGCCCCGGTAGGAGGGGCGTACGAGCAGTACTTC
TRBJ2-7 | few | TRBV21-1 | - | CASSSTWTGSGTQCEQYF | TGTGCCAGCAGCAGTACGTGGACAGGGTCGGGTACACAGTGCGAGCAGTACTTC